Detailed here is one T cell receptor beta chain. Its antigen is still unknown. The sample holds no much larger clone one base away, and base qualities are not on file. From V the trimming removes 7 bases and from J it removes 6 bases, while the gene matches leave 10 bases of the junction unaccounted for. Spanning cysteine to phenylalanine, the CDR3 consists of 16 amino acids. The sequence is cut down to CDR3 DNA, 48 bases in frame from base 1. The germline V gene encodes CDR1 KGHDR and CDR2 SFDVKD. A second Seattle source provided samples from volunteer blood donors who had recovered from COVID-19. Each collaborating institution followed its own protocols to collect whole blood in K2EDTA tubes. For TCRbeta analysis, collaborator samples were shipped as frozen whole blood, as isolated PBMCs, or as DNA extracted from either sample type. This sample was taken from a study of blood T cell repertoires in COVID-19 (dated by TCRdb to 2018 to 2021). The study in broad terms: The collaborator samples originated in the United States, Italy and Spain and spanned the acute and convalescent phases of COVID-19. The samples were drawn from the first 160 participants of the ongoing ImmuneRACE study and from under 1,500 subjects provided by 6 global collaborators. Where HLA class I and class II types were available, the types were taken from metadata supplied by the sample provider, not from assay-based typing. The repertoires were released in a freely available public database meant as a resource for research on the immune response to SARS-CoV-2. The material from the prospective study consisted of cDNA or gDNA derived from T cells, B-cell-depleted T cells, or PBMCs. Subjects who had been exposed to COVID-19, were actively infected with it, or had recovered from it provided the deeply sampled blood TCRbeta repertoires that made up the dataset. Sample metadata almost always included a de-identified subject ID, COVID-19 status, age in years and sex.

TCRbeta CDR3 regions were amplified from genomic DNA by means of the immunoSEQ Assay, a bias-controlled multiplex PCR. Per the authors' processing: Nucleated cell counts per sample were estimated from amplification of reference gene primers within the assay. To quantify the absolute abundance of each unique TCRbeta CDR3 rearrangement, sequence reads were collapsed and filtered. For each sample, productive Simpson clonality was calculated as the square root of Simpson's diversity index across productive rearrangements. This is the immuneACCESS table as TCRdb keeps it, with only in-frame sequences that have V and J called. A part of the clones is gone; compared with another copy, unresolved V genes explain less than half, and the rest is unexplained. Clone size and the V and J calls come from that table; the DNA yielded D and trimming. The sample data list 300,000 or so clones, and around 87% of these were observed just once. Together, the top ten hold approximately 8.1% of the sample.

Here is what the overall study found, with its caveats: The amount of clinical and demographic metadata varied by source and participant and was provided uncurated.

Sequenced: peripheral blood. The V gene is TRBV24-1 and the J gene is TRBJ2-1, and TRBD2 matches 11 of the central bases. This TCR derives from a woman in her fifties or sixties who had recovered from COVID-19. The sequenced DNA: TGTGCCACCAGCCCTTCTAGCGGGAGGACGCCCAATGAGCAGTTCTTC. This translates into CATSPSSGRTPNEQFF.